Presented here are 20 T cell receptor beta chains from one specimen sequenced in a study of radiotherapy plus CTLA-4 blockade in lung cancer. Profiled with immunoSEQ multiplex PCR; TCRdb holds only in-frame clones, not every one. Of approximately 80,000 clones detected, nearly 75% appear once; the ten largest clones hold around 10%. The sample here was peripheral blood, taken from a patient treated with radiotherapy plus ipilimumab. The receptors were sampled from a human donor with non-small cell lung cancer whose response to radiotherapy plus ipilimumab could not be evaluated.

The genes are TRBV10-1 and TRBJ2-1; 11 bases align to TRBD2. J lost 10 bases, V lost 6 bases, and 5 bases had no gene match. The CDR3 sequence is 13 residues long. Germline V gene lookup returns CDR1 WNHNN and CDR2 SYGVQD (reference sequence). DNA of the CDR3: TGCGCCAGCAGCGAGGGACTAGCGGACGAGCAGTTCTTC. Its translation: CASSEGLADEQFF.

The genes are TRBV4-2 and TRBJ2-5, with 7 bases lining up with TRBD2. The CDR3 extends over 16 amino acids. Trimming took 2 bases from V and 3 from J; bases not matched to a gene: 9. CDR1 is LGHNA, CDR2 YNFKEQ, per germline. The CDR3: CASSQLMAGEEETQYF. CDR3 coding DNA: TGTGCCAGCAGCCAACTTATGGCGGGAGAAGAAGAGACCCAGTACTTC.

This clone was seen more than once but under ten times. The genes are TRBV9 and TRBJ1-1; 10 bases are a match to TRBD1. Trimming removed 0 bases from V and 2 bases from J; junction bases left unmatched: 7. The CDR3 totals 17 residues. Per germline, CDR1 SGDLS and CDR2 YYNGEE. For the CDR3, the DNA is TGTGCCAGCAGCGTAGCGGGACAGGGGTTTGGAAACACTGAAGCTTTCTTT. The encoded protein is CASSVAGQGFGNTEAFF.

This chain uses TRBV25-1 with TRBJ2-2; TRBD2 aligns across 8 bases. The trim removed 3 bases at V and 3 bases at J, leaving 6 bases unmatched. This CDR3 has 16 residues. Germline-derived CDR1 and CDR2 are MGHDK and SYGVNS. CDR3 sequence: CASSDWLRGDTGELFF. CDR3 DNA sequence: TGTGCCAGCAGTGACTGGTTGCGGGGGGACACCGGGGAGCTGTTTTTT.

J is TRBJ2-5 and V is TRBV5-1; 8 positions match TRBD1. The V and J ends lost 2 bases and 5 bases, in that order; junction bases with no gene match: 11. The CDR3 sequence is 16 residues long. The V gene's germline CDR1 is SGHRS and CDR2 YFSETQ. The DNA of the CDR3 is TGCGCCAGCAGCTTACTGCGTCAGGGGGCTGGGGAGACCCAGTACTTC. This encodes CASSLLRQGAGETQYF.

This chain links TRBV6-1 with TRBJ2-5; D is perhaps TRBD2 (5 bases). This CDR3 region has 12 residues. V lost 8 bases, J lost 1 base, and 8 bases lay in between. Germline values: CDR1 MNHNS, CDR2 SASEGT. The CDR3 loop is CASFGLQETQYF. CDR3 DNA: TGTGCCAGCTTTGGACTCCAAGAGACCCAGTACTTC.

This chain connects TRBV28 to TRBJ1-2, with 9 bases that match TRBD1. Germline CDR1 reads MDHEN; CDR2 reads SYDVKM. Losses at the gene ends were 2 bases for V and 4 bases for J; bases not matched to a gene: 14. CDR3 length equals 18 residues. As DNA, the CDR3 is TGTGCCAGCAGTTTAGACCGGGACAGGGTTCTTGGTTCCTATGGCTACACCTTC. Translation: CASSLDRDRVLGSYGYTF.

The CDR3, as DNA: TGCGCCAGCAGACTCGGGGGGACATCCCAAGAGACCCAGTACTTC. Protein: CASRLGGTSQETQYF. The chain recombines TRBV5-1 with TRBJ2-5, with D tentatively TRBD2 (7 bases). Per germline, CDR1 SGHRS and CDR2 YFSETQ. V was clipped by 5 bases and J by 1 base, with 15 bases between them. CDR3 length: 15 residues. Combining the CDR3 with reference TRBV5-1 and TRBJ2-5 gives the whole variable domain KAGVTQTPRYLIKTRGQQVTLSCSPISGHRSVSWYQQTPGQGLQFLFEYFSETQRNKGNFPGRFSGRQFSNSRSEMNVSTLELGDSALYLCASRLGGTSQETQYFGPGTRLLVL.

In its sample, this clone was seen a few times. The chain recombines TRBV7-8 with TRBJ1-5; TRBD1 matches at 9 bases. CDR3 length equals 14 residues. V lost 5 bases and J lost 6; bases outside the gene matches: 5. Germline V gene lookup returns CDR1 SGHVS and CDR2 FQNEAQ. CDR3 sequence (DNA): TGTGCCAGCAGCCCCGGGACAGGGAGTCAGCCCCAGCATTTT. Translating gives CASSPGTGSQPQHF.

The chain links TRBV28 to TRBJ2-1; D is perhaps TRBD1 (5 bases). Germline CDR1 reads MDHEN; CDR2 reads SYDVKM. This CDR3 has 14 residues. Trimming cost V 4 bases and J 7 bases, with 14 bases left between them. The CDR3 region is CASSWGRVGNEQFF. The CDR3 DNA is TGTGCCAGCAGTTGGGGCAGGGTCGGGAATGAGCAGTTCTTC.

This clone was counted between two and nine times. The CDR3 DNA reads TGTGCCAGCAGCGACGGACAGGGCAACACTGAAGCTTTCTTT. Its protein product is CASSDGQGNTEAFF. This chain uses TRBV9 with TRBJ1-1; 8 bases match TRBD1. V was clipped by 3 bases and J by 2 bases; unmatched bases: 3. Germline loops: CDR1 SGDLS, CDR2 YYNGEE. The CDR3 is 14 residues long.

Note on this clone: Mismatch with germline at one junction end may stem from a read error. The chain employs TRBV10-1 and TRBJ2-7, with D perhaps matching TRBD2 (7 bases). The CDR3 has 15 amino acids. Germline lookup yields CDR1 WNHNN and CDR2 SYGVQD (reference sequence). The DNA of the CDR3 is TGCGCCAGCAATGAGCGGGACACCAAGTCTTACGAGCAGTACTTC. The encoded protein is CASNERDTKSYEQYF.

The rearrangement links TRBV6-5 to TRBJ2-7; D may be TRBD1 (6 bases). Germline V lookup: CDR1 MNHEY, CDR2 SVGAGI. The V end lost 6 bases, the J end lost 1 base, and 16 bases lay between the germline ends. This CDR3 has 15 residues. CDR3 region: CASRRSGQLSYEQYF. The CDR3 coding sequence is TGTGCCAGCAGAAGGTCGGGACAACTATCCTACGAGCAGTACTTC.

This sequence joins TRBV5-6 and TRBJ1-1; the D gene is possibly TRBD1 (6 bases). V lost 3 bases, J lost 0 bases, and 12 bases lay in between. CDR1 is SGHDT and CDR2 is YYEEEE in the germline V gene. The CDR3 covers 15 residues. The CDR3 nucleotides read TGTGCCAGCAGCTGGGGACACCCCATGAACACTGAAGCTTTCTTT. Translation: CASSWGHPMNTEAFF.

In its sample, this clone was seen once. The chain couples TRBV7-2 to TRBJ2-4; 9 bases are shared with TRBD1. This CDR3 contains 14 residues. Germline V CDR1 and CDR2: SGHTA, FQGNSA. V lost 5 bases and J lost 8; bases outside the gene matches: 7. CDR3 in amino acids: CASSTDRGEYIQYF. The CDR3 DNA sequence: TGTGCCAGCAGCACGGACAGGGGCGAATACATTCAGTACTTC.

This clone was recorded a few times. This rearrangement joins TRBV11-2 to TRBJ2-3; the match to TRBD2 covers 7 bases. V was pared by 5 bases and J by 0 bases, with 5 bases of the junction left unmatched. CDR1 and CDR2 (germline): SGHAT, FQNNGV. The CDR3 is 15 residues long. CDR3 nucleotides: TGTGCCAGCAGCGCCCGCGGGAGAAGCACAGATACGCAGTATTTT. Translated, it gives CASSARGRSTDTQYF.

J is TRBJ2-2 and V is TRBV5-4; 7 nucleotides align to TRBD2. With V trimmed by 0 bases and J by 7 bases, 6 bases remained unmatched. There are 15 residues in the CDR3. Germline loops: CDR1 SGHNT, CDR2 YYREEE (reference sequence). The CDR3 DNA reads as TGTGCCAGCAGCTTGGCGGCGGGGGAGGGCGGGGAGCTGTTTTTT. Translated, it gives CASSLAAGEGGELFF.

The rearrangement joins TRBV5-4 to TRBJ2-7, with TRBD2 as a possible D gene (6 bases). Trimming removed 4 bases from V and 5 bases from J, with 19 bases in between. This CDR3 is 15 amino acids long. Germline CDR1 reads SGHNT; CDR2 reads YYREEE (reference sequence). The CDR3 spells CASSRSGLTTNEQYF. In nucleotides, the CDR3 is TGTGCCAGCAGCCGGAGCGGACTAACGACTAACGAGCAGTACTTC. The full variable domain, its missing parts supplied by reference TRBV5-4 and TRBJ2-7, is ETGVTQSPTHLIKTRGQQVTLRCSSQSGHNTVSWYQQALGQGPQFIFQYYREEENGRGNFPPRFSGLQFPNYSSELNVNALELDDSALYLCASSRSGLTTNEQYFGPGTRLTVT.

The V call is TRBV30, the J call TRBJ1-1; TRBD1 is a possible D gene (5 bases). Germline V gene data show CDR1 as GTSNPN and CDR2 as SVGIG (reference sequence). Trimming took 2 bases from V and 3 from J, leaving 10 bases between them. This CDR3 spans 13 amino acids. The CDR3 spells CAWSRGRDTEAFF. The CDR3 DNA follows: TGTGCCTGGAGTAGGGGCCGGGACACTGAAGCTTTCTTT.

A single count supports this clone. The rearrangement uses TRBV6-6 and TRBJ2-7; no clear D gene. Germline V gives CDR1 MNHNY, CDR2 SVGAGI (reference sequence). The CDR3 contains 13 residues. Trimming removed 2 bases from V and 0 bases from J, with 5 bases in between. CDR3 sequence (DNA): TGTGCCAGCAGTTACGCGGACTCCTACGAGCAGTACTTC. Translated, it gives CASSYADSYEQYF.